A single T cell receptor beta chain is shown here with its context. The data belong to a study of cytotoxic CD8 clonotypes in ibrutinib-treated CLL. Study background: Among the samples, the mean was approximately 260,000 productive templates and some 100,000 productive rearrangements.

The CDR3 is 14 amino acids. Germline CDR1 and CDR2: SGDLS and YYNGEE. V was clipped by 0 bases and J by 3 bases, with 10 bases between them. Assay used: immunoSEQ multiplex PCR; TCRdb lists only in-frame clones, some missing. The sample includes 200,000 to 250,000 clones, around 70% of them seen just once. V and J are TRBV9 and TRBJ2-7; perhaps TRBD1 as D (5 bases). The TCR originated in a human donor with chronic lymphocytic leukemia. This specimen consisted of PBMCs, obtained after 12 months of ibrutinib treatment. The CDR3, as DNA: TGTGCCAGCAGCGTAGCGGCAGGACACTACGAGCAGTACTTC. Its protein is CASSVAAGHYEQYF.